Shown below are 5 T cell receptor beta chains from a single sample sequenced in a study of blood T cell repertoires in COVID-19. Sequencing was performed with immunoSEQ multiplex PCR; in TCRdb, only in-frame clones are kept and a portion is missing. The sample shows approximately 220,000 clones, 80% to 90% of them seen only once. Sequences were obtained from peripheral blood. All receptors come from a woman in her fifties or sixties with acute or convalescent COVID-19.

This rearrangement joins TRBV3-1 (or the pseudogene TRBV3-2) to TRBJ2-1, with 9 bases aligning to TRBD2. V was pared by 2 bases and J by 3 bases, with 17 bases of the junction left unmatched. The CDR3 is made up of 20 amino acids. Germline-derived CDR1 and CDR2 are LGHDT and YNNKEL (reference sequence). The CDR3 nucleotides read TGTGCCAGCAGCCAATCGAAGGGACATGCAGGGCGGGAGGGCTACAATGAGCAGTTCTTC. Encoded protein: CASSQSKGHAGREGYNEQFF.

The J gene is TRBJ2-4, the V gene TRBV3-1 (or the pseudogene TRBV3-2), with TRBD2 matching over 7 bases. V shed 1 base, J shed 2 bases, and the junction held 5 bases outside the gene matches. The CDR3 is made up of 16 amino acids. Germline CDR1 is LGHDT and CDR2 is YNNKEL (reference sequence). Here the CDR3 reads CASSQVTSETKNIQYF. For the CDR3, the DNA is TGTGCCAGCAGCCAAGTTACTAGCGAAACCAAAAACATTCAGTACTTC.

This CDR3 reads CASSPGTENYGYTF. CDR3 coding DNA: TGTGCCAGCTCACCGGGGACAGAGAACTATGGCTACACCTTC. This chain links TRBV18 with TRBJ1-2, with TRBD1 matching over 7 bases. This CDR3 region has 14 residues. Trimming took 3 bases from V and 2 from J; bases not matched to a gene: 3. CDR1 is KGHSH, CDR2 LQKENI, per germline.

In DNA, the CDR3 is TGTGCCAGTTATAGCGGATTTGCGAACACCGGGGAGCTGTTTTTT. Translation gives CASYSGFANTGELFF. V is TRBV28 and J is TRBJ2-2; possibly TRBD2 for D (6 bases). The CDR3 is 15 residues long. The germline V gene encodes CDR1 MDHEN and CDR2 SYDVKM. Trimming removed 9 bases from V and 0 bases from J, with 14 bases in between.

This clone turned up a few times. The CDR3 region is CASSGPRGLGPGDEQYF. CDR3 coding DNA: TGTGCCAGCTCAGGGCCGCGGGGGTTAGGACCAGGCGACGAGCAGTACTTC. The V gene is TRBV7-9, the J gene TRBJ2-7; 7 bases fit TRBD2. Germline trimming cut 8 bases from V and 5 bases from J; bases unmatched to any gene: 21. The germline V gene has CDR1 SEHNR and CDR2 FQNEAQ (reference sequence). This CDR3 contains 17 residues.